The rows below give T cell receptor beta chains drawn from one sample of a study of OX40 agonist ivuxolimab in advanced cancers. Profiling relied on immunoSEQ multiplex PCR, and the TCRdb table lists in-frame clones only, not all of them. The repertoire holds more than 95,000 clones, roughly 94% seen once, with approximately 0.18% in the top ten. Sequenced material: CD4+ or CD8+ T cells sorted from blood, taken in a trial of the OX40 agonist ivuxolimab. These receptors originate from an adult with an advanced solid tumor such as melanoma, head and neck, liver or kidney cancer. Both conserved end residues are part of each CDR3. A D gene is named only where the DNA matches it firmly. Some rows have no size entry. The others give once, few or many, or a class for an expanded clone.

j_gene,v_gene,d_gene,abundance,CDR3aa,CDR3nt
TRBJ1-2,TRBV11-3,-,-,CASSLDDSYGYTF,TGTGCCAGCAGCTTAGATGATTCCTATGGCTACACCTTC
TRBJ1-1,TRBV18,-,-,CASSPVGDMNTEAFF,TGTGCCAGCTCACCCGTCGGGGATATGAACACTGAAGCTTTCTTT
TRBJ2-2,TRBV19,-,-,CASSIQGVRTGELFF,TGTGCCAGTAGTATACAAGGGGTACGCACCGGGGAGCTGTTTTTT
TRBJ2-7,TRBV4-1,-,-,CASSPRFVLGEQYF,TGCGCCAGCAGCCCCCGTTTCGTCTTGGGCGAGCAGTACTTC
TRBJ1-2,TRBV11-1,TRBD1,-,CASSPGQYYGYTF,TGTGCCAGCAGCCCGGGACAGTACTATGGCTACACCTTC
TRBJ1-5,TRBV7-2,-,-,CASSRKTGNQPQHF,TGTGCCAGCAGCCGCAAGACTGGCAATCAGCCCCAGCATTTT
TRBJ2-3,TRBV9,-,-,CASSVSVLGTDTQYF,TGTGCCAGCAGCGTTTCTGTGTTGGGTACAGATACGCAGTATTTT
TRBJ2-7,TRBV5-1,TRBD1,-,CASSLALTSGQGAEQYF,TGCGCCAGCAGCTTGGCCCTAACCTCGGGACAGGGAGCCGAGCAGTACTTC
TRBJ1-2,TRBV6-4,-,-,CASSDRLGGYTF,TGTGCCAGCAGTGACCGGCTCGGGGGCTACACCTTC
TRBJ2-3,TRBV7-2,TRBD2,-,CASSLASTSGWADTQYF,TGTGCCAGCAGCTTAGCCTCTACTAGCGGGTGGGCAGATACGCAGTATTTT
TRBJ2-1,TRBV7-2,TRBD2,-,CASNIPRTGGGNEQFF,TGTGCCAGCAACATTCCACGGACGGGAGGGGGCAATGAGCAGTTCTTC
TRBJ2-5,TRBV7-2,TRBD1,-,CASSLGQGETQYF,TGTGCCAGCAGCCTCGGACAGGGGGAGACCCAGTACTTC
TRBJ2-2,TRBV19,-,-,CASSRSQGWSTGELFF,TGTGCCAGTAGCCGGTCTCAGGGCTGGTCCACCGGGGAGCTGTTTTTT
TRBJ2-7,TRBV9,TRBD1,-,CASSVGTGNLYEQYF,TGTGCCAGCAGCGTAGGGACAGGGAACCTCTACGAGCAGTACTTC
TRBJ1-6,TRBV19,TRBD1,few,CASTKQGRSPLHF,TGTGCCAGTACCAAACAGGGGAGGTCACCCCTCCACTTT
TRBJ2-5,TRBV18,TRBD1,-,CASSPGTAQETQYF,TGTGCCAGCTCCCCCGGGACAGCCCAGGAGACCCAGTACTTC
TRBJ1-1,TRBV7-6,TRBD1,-,CASSLLQTGGTEAFF,TGTGCCAGCAGCCTCCTACAGACAGGGGGAACTGAAGCTTTCTTT
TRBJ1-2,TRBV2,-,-,CASSGVGTGIYGYTF,TGTGCCAGCAGCGGCGTTGGGACGGGCATCTATGGCTACACCTTC
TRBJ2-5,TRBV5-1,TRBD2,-,CASSEGTSGALQETQYF,TGCGCCAGCAGCGAAGGGACTAGCGGAGCCCTCCAAGAGACCCAGTACTTC
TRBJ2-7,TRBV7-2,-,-,CASSSTAGGPYEQYF,TGTGCCAGCAGCTCGACGGCTGGCGGTCCCTACGAGCAGTACTTC